What follows is one T cell receptor (beta chain) and its context. This clonotype was observed once. The target of this receptor is not known. The input lacks base qualities; no much larger clone sits a single base away. The data derive from a study of post-analysis software for immune sequencing data (dated by TCRdb to 2015 to 2017). About the study as a whole: Recorded disease courses included relapsing-remitting, secondary progressive and progressive-relapsing multiple sclerosis, with some patients lacking subtype annotation. The patient repertoires were set against around eleven previously published healthy control repertoires from donors whose ages ranged from roughly 6 to 25 years. A subset of samples was prepared in parallel using single-end sample barcoding, then pooled and co-amplified after Illumina adapter ligation.

TCR beta repertoires were profiled from peripheral blood of roughly 13 young patients with multiple sclerosis to demonstrate the VDJtools post-analysis software. The multiple sclerosis patients were children and adolescents between about 6 and 16 years of age. Library method: PCR. For sequencing, an Illumina HiSeq 2500 was employed. Unique molecular identifiers were incorporated into TCR beta cDNA libraries to reduce PCR and sequencing biases. About 0.5 million cDNA molecules were obtained for every 1 to 10 million input T cells, so each molecule roughly corresponded to one T cell. The patient libraries were prepared and sequenced with the same protocol used for the earlier healthy control dataset. Samples belonging to the same batch were prepared together, multiplexed and sequenced on a shared HiSeq lane. The authors' analysis ran thus. MIGEC was used to process the raw barcoded reads, and molecular identifier groups with only a single read were discarded before consensus assembly and CDR3 extraction. VDJtools was used for post-analysis of the clonotype tables, and diversity was normalized by down-sampling every dataset to the size of the smallest sample. In repertoire overlap clustering, CDR3 amino acid sequences, but not nucleotide sequences, were matched to correct batch-related cross-sample contamination. Using fastp at Q25 and MiXCR, TCRdb reprocessed the public reads and kept productive beta chains. Entries that share a CDR3 protein sequence are merged under the most common genes and DNA. The V and J calls and clone size come from TCRdb's table, not from the authors' own analysis. The sample yields roughly 800,000 distinct CDR3 sequences; approximately 44% were counted once. The ten largest clones add up to roughly 4.5% of the sample.

On the study overall, not on this receptor specifically: Direct clustering with F measure showed strong co-clustering of samples prepared in the same batch, prompting a batch-effect correction. Significantly higher frequencies in patients than in controls were found for five or six TRBV segments, including TRBV5-6, TRBV5-1 and TRBV20-1. Compared with controls, multiple sclerosis patients had significantly lower normalized Chao1 diversity, a finding suggesting substantial peripheral T-cell clonal expansion. The control group was slightly older than the multiple sclerosis patient group.

CDR3 length: 14 amino acids, cysteine to phenylalanine. The sequence is cut down to CDR3 DNA, 42 bases in frame from base 1. CDR1 and CDR2 were assigned from the germline V gene as LGHNA and YSLEER. V is pared back by 0 bases and J by 2 bases, with 7 bases lying between the germline termini. The sequenced sample consisted of blood. The clonotype originates from a girl between 5 and 17 years old with multiple sclerosis. The chain was built from TRBV4-3 and TRBJ2-5; no D gene call is confident. The DNA sequence follows: TGCGCCAGCAGCCAAGAGAACAGACAAGAGACCCAGTACTTC. This is translated as CASSQENRQETQYF.